This note documents a single T cell receptor beta chain sequence. The antigen remains unidentified. The entry originates in a study of PD-1 blockade in classical Hodgkin lymphoma. Study-wide points: Relapsed/refractory patients reportedly had the lowest baseline TCR diversity, below newly diagnosed patients, who were below healthy donors. The repertoire differences lack a defined cause, possibly disease activity or prior therapy. CD4+ but not CD8+ TCR diversity rose significantly by C4D1.

CDR1 is SGHDT, CDR2 YYEEEE, per germline. CDR3 length: 16 residues. The V segment lost 5 bases and the J segment 0 bases; nucleotides outside the gene matches: 9. Brentuximab vedotin exposure varied, and every patient relapsed after autologous stem cell transplantation. TCRdb's table, derived via immunoSEQ multiplex PCR, lists solely in-frame clones and lacks some. The repertoire holds approximately 160,000 clones, with about 81% as singletons. Sample: peripheral blood mononuclear cells (PBMCs), taken before the second cycle of nivolumab. This clonotype originated in a human donor with classical Hodgkin lymphoma. The chain links TRBV5-6 to TRBJ2-7, with 9 bases fitting TRBD1. CDR3 loop: CASSLTGTGISYEQYF. The CDR3 nucleotides are TGTGCCAGCAGTTTAACCGGGACAGGGATCTCCTACGAGCAGTACTTC.